The clone carrying this T cell receptor (beta chain) was counted at least ten times. The antigen is undetermined. This specimen comes from a study of T cell repertoires in cytomegalovirus infection. Study background: Indications came from public TCR beta signatures; they pointed to CMV infection and to a matching HLA type. The study, taken as a whole, reports: HLA-C-restricted CMV-specific TCR beta clonotypes prevailed in the ex vivo response.

V was clipped by 2 bases and J by 1 base, with 8 bases between them. Germline loops: CDR1 SGHNT, CDR2 YENEEA. There are 14 residues in the CDR3. MiXCR, run by TCRdb on the reads, gives a single entry per CDR3 protein. The profile shows hundreds of thousands of distinct CDR3 sequences, more than 20% of them singletons. The sequencing sample was made of CD8+ T cells from PBMCs. The chain couples TRBV11-3 to TRBJ2-5; either TRBD1 or TRBD2 may fit D (5 bases each). The sequence came from a human donor in good health (CMV status not recorded). Some clones in this sample may be carry-over from other donors' samples. CDR3 bases: TGTGCCAGCAGCTTAAGGGACGGCCAAGAGACCCAGTACTTC. It is translated as CASSLRDGQETQYF.